Given below is one T cell receptor (beta chain) in context. There is no known antigen for this receptor. No clone much larger than this one lies a single base away; base qualities are absent. In the prospective study, participants were about 18 to 100 years old, resided in about two dozen geographic areas of the United States, and were enrolled through a virtual design. To assign participants to cohorts, the prospective study relied on clinical history that participants themselves reported in a screening survey and a study questionnaire. In the prospective study, whole blood, serum and a nasopharyngeal or oropharyngeal swab were collected from each participant by mobile phlebotomists. Prospective study participants could optionally give additional blood draws and questionnaires over an approximately 2-month period. Before DNA extraction, prospective study blood samples were shipped either frozen or at room temperature.

The germline V gene supplies CDR1 WSHSY and CDR2 SAAADI. V and J are trimmed by 4 bases and 2 bases, and the gene matches miss 2 bases of the junction. CDR3 length: 14 amino acids, cysteine to phenylalanine. CDR3 DNA only is kept here, 42 bases in frame from base 1. The source of the sample is a study of blood T cell repertoires in COVID-19 (dated by TCRdb to between 2020 and 2021). About the investigation overall: Samples from collaborators originated in the United States, Italy and Spain and spanned both the acute and convalescent phases of COVID-19. Deeply sampled blood TCRbeta repertoires from subjects exposed to, actively infected with, or recovered from COVID-19 were included in the dataset. A freely available public database, intended as a resource for researchers studying the immune response to SARS-CoV-2, is where the repertoires were released. Nearly every sample came with metadata listing a de-identified subject ID, COVID-19 status, age in years and sex. The prospective study material was composed of cDNA or gDNA derived from T cells, B-cell-depleted T cells, or PBMCs. The samples were drawn from the first 160 participants of the ongoing ImmuneRACE study and from 1,200 or so subjects provided by 6 global collaborators. HLA class I and class II types, where available, came from metadata supplied by the sample provider rather than from assay-based typing.

The immunoSEQ Assay, a bias-controlled multiplex PCR, was used to amplify TCRbeta CDR3 regions from genomic DNA. On the study's bioinformatics: Nucleated cell counts per sample were estimated from amplification of reference gene primers within the assay. Sequence reads were collapsed and filtered to measure the absolute abundance of every unique TCRbeta CDR3 rearrangement. For each sample, productive Simpson clonality was calculated by taking the square root of Simpson's diversity index across productive rearrangements. What TCRdb holds here is the immuneACCESS table cut down to in-frame rearrangements. Part of the clones is not present; checked against another copy, under half of the missing clones reflect an unresolved V gene, and the others are unexplained. For V, J and clone size, that table is used; D and trimming come from the DNA. This sample comprises approximately 200,000 clones, roughly 80% of them detected only once. About 1.3% of the sample rests with the top ten.

Study-wide conclusions, independent of this receptor: The quantity of clinical and demographic metadata differed by source and by participant and was supplied without curation.

This clonotype was obtained from a woman aged 40 to 55 with acute COVID-19. Sequencing input: PBMCs or T cells enriched from blood (not recorded which). The sequence is built from TRBV10-2 and TRBJ2-7; TRBD2 fits 10 bases in the junction. The DNA sequence is as follows: TGCGCCAGCAGTGGTAGCGGGGGGACCTACGAGCAGTACTTC. Translated, this gives CASSGSGGTYEQYF.